This T cell receptor (beta chain) was recorded in a study of Graves' ophthalmopathy and Graves' hyperthyroidism. The CDR3 contains 18 residues. The V and J ends lost 0 bases and 0 bases respectively, with 15 bases between them. Germline V gives CDR1 LNHNV, CDR2 YYDKDF (reference sequence). In this cohort's terms, stable hyperthyroidism meant no ophthalmopathy by 18 months of follow-up. Aged 18 to 65, hyperthyroidism patients had new diagnoses of under 2 months' duration. Study-wide results and caveats: Ophthalmopathy progression cases were predicted by the model with approximately 71% sensitivity and 72% to 85% specificity. In blood, most expanded thyroid clonotypes above 0.001 frequency were also detected.

As the template, RNA transcripts were used to amplify TCR beta CDR3 regions. First-round RT-PCR with HTBI primers preceded a second-round multiplex PCR. From the multiplex PCR reads, TCRdb called clonotypes with MiXCR, one entry per CDR3 protein. The table includes roughly 39,000 distinct CDR3 sequences, roughly 52% detected once. This clonotype has a count of ten or more. Its antigen is as yet unknown. The source material was peripheral blood. This receptor was obtained from an adult woman with stable Graves' hyperthyroidism. The V and J genes are TRBV15 and TRBJ1-3; D may be TRBD1 (6 bases). The CDR3: CATSRDSGGHPSGNTIYF. In nucleotides, the CDR3 is TGTGCCACCAGCAGAGATAGTGGGGGCCACCCCTCTGGAAACACCATATATTTT.